The 4 T cell receptor beta chains below come from one sample, sequenced in a study of shared clonotypes between healthy human individuals (TCRdb year 2020). Library construction relied on the immunoSEQ multiplex PCR assay. TCRdb took this table from immuneACCESS and kept in-frame rearrangements with V and J called. Such tables lack part of the clones; where checked against another copy, unresolved V genes explain under half of the gap, and the rest is unexplained. Recorded for this sample are about 2.3 million clones; just under 95% of them occurred a single time. The top ten constitute about 0.36% of the sample. The specimen sequenced was naive CD4+ T cells from PBMCs. This sample's cell subset or site label indicates: CD45RA+ positively selected. These receptors were taken from a man between 18 and 29 years old in good health. Some clones in this sample may be carry-over from other donors' samples.

This clone was detected only once. At the DNA level, this CDR3 is encoded by other sequences in the same sample as well. The chain carries TRBV7-2 and TRBJ2-3; D possibly matches TRBD1 or TRBD2 (5 bases each). V was cut by 1 base and J by 0 bases, with 8 bases left in between. This CDR3 is built from 15 residues. Germline values: CDR1 SGHTA, CDR2 FQGNSA. CDR3 protein: CASSLVRGSTDTQYF. CDR3 DNA sequence: TGTGCCAGCAGCTTAGTGAGGGGAAGCACAGATACGCAGTATTTT.

This sequence joins TRBV30 and TRBJ1-4; D perhaps matches TRBD1 (5 bases). Trimming took 8 bases from V and 8 from J, leaving 18 bases between them. The CDR3 extends over 13 amino acids. Per germline, CDR1 GTSNPN and CDR2 SVGIG (reference sequence). DNA of the CDR3: TGTGCCCGTGGTGAGGGACTTCCCGAAAAACTGTTTTTT. This encodes CARGEGLPEKLFF.

The V and J genes are TRBV5-1 and TRBJ2-1; no firm D call. V was trimmed by 3 bases and J by 7 bases, leaving 11 bases between them. CDR3 length: 13 amino acids. CDR1 and CDR2 from the germline V gene are SGHRS and YFSETQ. CDR3 DNA sequence: TGCGCCAGCAGCTCGCAGACTCGTAATGAGCAGTTCTTC. Its protein product is CASSSQTRNEQFF.

The chain is built from TRBV27 and TRBJ2-5, with D perhaps matching TRBD1 (5 bases). CDR3 length equals 14 residues. Germline V gene sequence: CDR1 MNHEY, CDR2 SMNVEV (reference sequence). Trimming shortened V by 3 bases and J by 1 base, and 9 bases separated the two germline ends. CDR3 sequence reads: CASSLGRGQETQYF. The CDR3 DNA reads as TGTGCCAGCAGTTTGGGAAGGGGCCAAGAGACCCAGTACTTC.